This T cell receptor beta chain was observed in a study of blood T cell repertoires in COVID-19. The wider study: Spain, Italy and the United States supplied samples that represented acute and convalescent COVID-19. The analysed material was cDNA or gDNA that came from T cells, B-cell-depleted T cells, or PBMCs.

Across about two dozen US areas, participants ranged in age from about 18 to 90 years. Assignment of participants to cohorts was predicated upon participant-reported clinical history. This table comes from immunoSEQ multiplex PCR, and its TCRdb copy is limited to in-frame clones, with some not included. The table lists some 260,000 clones, about nine tenths of them singletons, with less than 2% in the top ten. Sample: PBMCs or T cells enriched from blood (not recorded which). The sequence came from a man in his forties who had recovered from COVID-19.

The CDR3 DNA sequence: TGCGCCAGCAGCTTGGCTGAGGTTTACAATGAGCAGTTCTTC. Translating gives CASSLAEVYNEQFF. This chain joins TRBV5-1 and TRBJ2-1; no reliable D call. Trimming took off 0 bases at V and 4 bases at J, with 8 bases between the two ends. The CDR3 runs 14 residues. Germline lookup yields CDR1 SGHRS and CDR2 YFSETQ.